The TCR beta chain under discussion was sequenced for a study of shared clonotypes between healthy human individuals. Study context: The cohort had two women and three men, ages 18 to 49.

Terminally differentiated effector memory CD45RA+ cells were left out of the naive CD8 fraction, which was CD45RO-negative and positively selected for CCR7. Concerning this clone itself: Its antigen is undetermined.

V dropped 3 bases and J dropped 4; count of bases not matched to a gene: 6. Germline V CDR1 and CDR2: LNHDA, SQIVND (reference sequence). This CDR3 has 16 amino acids. General observations from the study: Relative to their counterparts shared across all four donors, non-shared clonotypes exhibited diminished generation probabilities.

Only in-frame clones appear in the TCRdb table, and some are missing; sequencing was by immunoSEQ multiplex PCR. The sample includes some 2.1 million clones, around 93% of them seen just once. J is TRBJ2-1 and V is TRBV19; 10 bases agree with TRBD2. Input material: naive CD8+ T cells from PBMCs. This TCR was sampled from a man in his late teens or twenties in good health. Some clones in this sample may be carry-over from other donors' samples. The DNA of the CDR3 is TGTGCCAGTAGTATCACCAGGACTAGCGGTTACAATGAGCAGTTCTTC. This codes for CASSITRTSGYNEQFF.